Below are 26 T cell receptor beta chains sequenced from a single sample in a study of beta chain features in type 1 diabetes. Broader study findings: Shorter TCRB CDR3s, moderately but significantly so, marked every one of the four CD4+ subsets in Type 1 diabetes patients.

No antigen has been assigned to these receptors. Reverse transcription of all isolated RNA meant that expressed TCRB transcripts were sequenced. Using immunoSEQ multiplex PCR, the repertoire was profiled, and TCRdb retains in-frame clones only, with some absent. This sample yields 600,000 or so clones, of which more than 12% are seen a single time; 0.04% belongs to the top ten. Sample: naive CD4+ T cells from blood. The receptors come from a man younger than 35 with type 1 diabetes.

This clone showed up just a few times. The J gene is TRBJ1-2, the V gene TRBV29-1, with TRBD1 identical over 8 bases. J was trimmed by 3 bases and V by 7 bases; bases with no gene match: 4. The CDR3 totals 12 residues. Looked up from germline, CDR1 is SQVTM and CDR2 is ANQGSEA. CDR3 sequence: CSGLGQDYGYTF. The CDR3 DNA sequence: TGCAGCGGCCTGGGACAGGACTATGGCTACACCTTC.

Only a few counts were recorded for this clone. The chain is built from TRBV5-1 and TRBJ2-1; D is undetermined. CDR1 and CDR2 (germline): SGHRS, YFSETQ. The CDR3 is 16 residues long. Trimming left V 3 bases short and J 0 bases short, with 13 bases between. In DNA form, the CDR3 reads TGCGCCAGCAGCTCGGAAGGGTATAGCTCCTACAATGAGCAGTTCTTC. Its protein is CASSSEGYSSYNEQFF.

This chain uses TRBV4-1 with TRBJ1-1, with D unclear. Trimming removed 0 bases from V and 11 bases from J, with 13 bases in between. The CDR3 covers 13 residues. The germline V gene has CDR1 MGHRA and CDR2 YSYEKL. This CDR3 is CASSQEWSKAAFF. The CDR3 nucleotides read TGCGCCAGCAGCCAAGAATGGTCCAAGGCCGCTTTCTTT.

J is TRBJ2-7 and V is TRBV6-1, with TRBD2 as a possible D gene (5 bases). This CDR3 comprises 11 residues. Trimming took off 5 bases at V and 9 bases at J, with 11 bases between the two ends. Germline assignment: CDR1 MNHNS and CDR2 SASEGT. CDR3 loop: CASSSQAGQYF. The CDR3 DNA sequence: TGTGCCAGCAGTTCCCAGGCGGGGCAGTACTTC.

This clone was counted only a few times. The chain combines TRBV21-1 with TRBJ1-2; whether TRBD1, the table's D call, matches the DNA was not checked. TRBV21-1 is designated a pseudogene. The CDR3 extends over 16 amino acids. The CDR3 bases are TGTGCCAGCAGCAAAGCCAGGACAGGGGCTAACTATGGCTACACCTTC. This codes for CASSKARTGANYGYTF.

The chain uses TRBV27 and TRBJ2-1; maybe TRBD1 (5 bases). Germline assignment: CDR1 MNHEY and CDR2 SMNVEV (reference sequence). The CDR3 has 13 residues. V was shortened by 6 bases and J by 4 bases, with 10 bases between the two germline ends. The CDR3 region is CASSSRVYNEQFF. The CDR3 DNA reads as TGTGCCAGCAGCTCCAGGGTGTACAATGAGCAGTTCTTC.

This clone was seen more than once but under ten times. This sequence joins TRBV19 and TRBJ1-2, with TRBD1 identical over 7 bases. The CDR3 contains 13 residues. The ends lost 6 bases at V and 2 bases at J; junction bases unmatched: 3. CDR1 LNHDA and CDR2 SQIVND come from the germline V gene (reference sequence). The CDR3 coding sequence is TGTGCCAGTAGGGGACAGAGAAACTATGGCTACACCTTC. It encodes CASRGQRNYGYTF.

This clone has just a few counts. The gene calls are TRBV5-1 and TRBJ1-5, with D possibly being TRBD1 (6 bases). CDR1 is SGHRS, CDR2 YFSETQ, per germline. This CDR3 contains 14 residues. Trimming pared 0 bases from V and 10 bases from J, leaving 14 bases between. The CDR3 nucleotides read TGCGCCAGCAGCTTGGAGGGGGACGTAGTTCCCCAGCATTTT. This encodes CASSLEGDVVPQHF.

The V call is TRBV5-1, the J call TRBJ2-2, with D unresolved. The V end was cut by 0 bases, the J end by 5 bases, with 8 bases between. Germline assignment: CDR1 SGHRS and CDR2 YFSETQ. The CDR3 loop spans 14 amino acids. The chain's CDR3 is CASSLEVRTGELFF. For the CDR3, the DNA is TGCGCCAGCAGCTTGGAGGTCCGGACCGGGGAGCTGTTTTTT.

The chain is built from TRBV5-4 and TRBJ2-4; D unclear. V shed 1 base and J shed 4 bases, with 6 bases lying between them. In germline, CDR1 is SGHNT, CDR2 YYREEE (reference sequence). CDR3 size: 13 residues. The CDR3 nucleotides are TGTGCCAGCAGCTTGACTGAGAAAAACATTCAGTACTTC. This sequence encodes CASSLTEKNIQYF.

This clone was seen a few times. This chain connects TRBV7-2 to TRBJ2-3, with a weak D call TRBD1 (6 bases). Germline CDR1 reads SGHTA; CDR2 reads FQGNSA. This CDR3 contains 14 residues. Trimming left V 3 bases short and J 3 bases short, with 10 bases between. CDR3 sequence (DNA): TGTGCCAGCAGCTTCGGACAGAGGACAGATACGCAGTATTTT. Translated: CASSFGQRTDTQYF. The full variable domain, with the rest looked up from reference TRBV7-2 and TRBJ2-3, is GAGVSQSPSNKVTEKGKDVELRCDPISGHTALYWYRQSLGQGLEFLIYFQGNSAPDKSGLPSDRFSAERTGGSVSTLTIQRTQQEDSAVYLCASSFGQRTDTQYFGPGTRLTVL.

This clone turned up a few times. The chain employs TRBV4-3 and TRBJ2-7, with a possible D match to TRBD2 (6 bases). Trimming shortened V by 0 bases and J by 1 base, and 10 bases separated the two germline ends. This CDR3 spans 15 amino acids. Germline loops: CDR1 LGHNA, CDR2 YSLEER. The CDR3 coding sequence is TGCGCCAGCAGCCAAGAATGGGGGACTTCCTACGAGCAGTACTTC. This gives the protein CASSQEWGTSYEQYF.

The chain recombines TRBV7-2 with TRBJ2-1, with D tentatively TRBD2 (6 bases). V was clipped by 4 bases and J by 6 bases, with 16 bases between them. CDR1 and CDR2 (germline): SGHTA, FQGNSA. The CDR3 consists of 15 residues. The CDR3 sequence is CASSYTRERSNEQFF. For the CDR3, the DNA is TGTGCCAGCAGCTACACCCGGGAGAGGAGCAATGAGCAGTTCTTC.

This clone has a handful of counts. The chain's CDR3 is CASSQGGGWWKFF. The CDR3 coding sequence is TGCGCCAGCAGCCAAGGAGGAGGGTGGTGGAAGTTCTTC. V gene TRBV4-1 combines with J gene TRBJ2-1; TRBD2 is a possible D gene (6 bases). CDR3 size: 13 residues. Trimming pared 1 base from V and 14 bases from J, leaving 15 bases between. Germline CDR1 MGHRA, CDR2 YSYEKL.

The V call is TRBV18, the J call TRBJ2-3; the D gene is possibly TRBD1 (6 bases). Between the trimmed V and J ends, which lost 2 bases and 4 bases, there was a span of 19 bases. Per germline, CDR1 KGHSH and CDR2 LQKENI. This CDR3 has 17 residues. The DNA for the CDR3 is TGTGCCAGCTCACCAGGTCGGTACAGGGAAGGTTCAGATACGCAGTATTTT. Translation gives CASSPGRYREGSDTQYF.

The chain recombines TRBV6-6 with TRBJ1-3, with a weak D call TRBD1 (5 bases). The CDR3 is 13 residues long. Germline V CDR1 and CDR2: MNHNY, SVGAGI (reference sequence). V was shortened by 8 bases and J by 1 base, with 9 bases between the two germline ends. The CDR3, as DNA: TGTGCCAGCTTCAGGGATTCTGGAAACACCATATATTTT. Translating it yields CASFRDSGNTIYF.

CDR3 DNA sequence: TGCGCCAGCAGCCAGGGTCGGCAGAACTCCTACAATGAGCAGTTCTTC. Its translation: CASSQGRQNSYNEQFF. The chain recombines TRBV4-3 with TRBJ2-1; no clear D. Germline assignment: CDR1 LGHNA and CDR2 YSLEER. This CDR3 has 16 amino acids. V dropped 3 bases and J dropped 0 bases, with 12 bases sitting between them.

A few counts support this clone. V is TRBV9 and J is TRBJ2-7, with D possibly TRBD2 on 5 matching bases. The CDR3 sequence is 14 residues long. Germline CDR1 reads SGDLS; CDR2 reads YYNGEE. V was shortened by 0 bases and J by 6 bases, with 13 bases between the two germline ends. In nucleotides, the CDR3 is TGTGCCAGCAGCGTAGAACGGACGAGGGCCGAGCAGTACTTC. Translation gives CASSVERTRAEQYF. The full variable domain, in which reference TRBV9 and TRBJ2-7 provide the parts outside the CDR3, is DSGVTQTPKHLITATGQRVTLRCSPRSGDLSVYWYQQSLDQGLQFLIQYYNGEERAKGNILERFSAQQFPDLHSELNLSSLELGDSALYFCASSVERTRAEQYFGPGTRLTVT.

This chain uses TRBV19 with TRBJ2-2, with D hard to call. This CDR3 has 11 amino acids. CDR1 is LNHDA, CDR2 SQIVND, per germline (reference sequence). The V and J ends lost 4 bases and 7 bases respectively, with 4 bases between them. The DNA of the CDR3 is TGTGCCAGTAGTAGTTACGGGGAGCTGTTTTTT. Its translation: CASSSYGELFF.

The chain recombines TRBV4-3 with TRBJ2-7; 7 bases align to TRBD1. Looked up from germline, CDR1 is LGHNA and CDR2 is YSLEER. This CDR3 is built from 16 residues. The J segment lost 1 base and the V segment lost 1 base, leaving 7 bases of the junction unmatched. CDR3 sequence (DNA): TGCGCCAGCAGCCAAGCCACGGGGACAGTATCCTACGAGCAGTACTTC. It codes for CASSQATGTVSYEQYF.

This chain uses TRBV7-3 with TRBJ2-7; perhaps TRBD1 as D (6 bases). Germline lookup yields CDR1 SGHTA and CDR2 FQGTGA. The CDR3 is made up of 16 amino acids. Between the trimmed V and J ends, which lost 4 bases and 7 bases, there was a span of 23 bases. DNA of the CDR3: TGTGCCAGCAGCTCGGTCCAACAGGGCCGAGGATCAGAGCAGTACTTC. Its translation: CASSSVQQGRGSEQYF.

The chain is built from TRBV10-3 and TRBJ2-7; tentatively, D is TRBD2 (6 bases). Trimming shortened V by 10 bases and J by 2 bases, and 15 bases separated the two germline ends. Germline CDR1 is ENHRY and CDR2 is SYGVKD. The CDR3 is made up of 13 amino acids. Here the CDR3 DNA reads TGTGCCACGATGGAGGGGCAGACCTACGAGCAGTACTTC. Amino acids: CATMEGQTYEQYF.

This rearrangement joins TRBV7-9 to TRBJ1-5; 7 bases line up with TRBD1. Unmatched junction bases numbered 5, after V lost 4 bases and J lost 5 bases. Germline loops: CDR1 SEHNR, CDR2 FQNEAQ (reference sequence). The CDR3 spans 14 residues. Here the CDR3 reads CASSSRDSHQPQHF. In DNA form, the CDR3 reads TGTGCCAGCAGCTCCCGGGACAGTCATCAGCCCCAGCATTTT.

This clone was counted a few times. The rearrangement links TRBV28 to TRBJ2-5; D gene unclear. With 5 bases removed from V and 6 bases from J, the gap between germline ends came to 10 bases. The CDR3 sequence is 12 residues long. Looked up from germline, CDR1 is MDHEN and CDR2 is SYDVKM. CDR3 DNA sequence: TGTGCCAGCAGTGGAGATGGGAAGACCCAGTACTTC. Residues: CASSGDGKTQYF. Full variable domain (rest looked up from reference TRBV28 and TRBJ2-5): DVKVTQSSRYLVKRTGEKVFLECVQDMDHENMFWYRQDPGLGLRLIYFSYDVKMKEKGDIPEGYSVSREKKERFSLILESASTNQTSMYLCASSGDGKTQYFGPGTRLLVL.

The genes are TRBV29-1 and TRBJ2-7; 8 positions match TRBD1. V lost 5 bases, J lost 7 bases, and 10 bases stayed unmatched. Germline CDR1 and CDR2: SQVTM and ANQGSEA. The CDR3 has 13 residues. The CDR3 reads CSVFSGGAGEQYF. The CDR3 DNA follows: TGCAGCGTTTTCTCAGGGGGCGCGGGGGAGCAGTACTTC.

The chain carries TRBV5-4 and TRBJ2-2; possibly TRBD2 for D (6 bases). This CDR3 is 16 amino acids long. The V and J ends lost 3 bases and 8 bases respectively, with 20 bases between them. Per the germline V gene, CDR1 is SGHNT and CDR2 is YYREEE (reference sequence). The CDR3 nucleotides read TGTGCCAGCAGCTCCCCGGTCGGGGGTGGAGGTGGGGAGCTGTTTTTT. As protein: CASSSPVGGGGGELFF.